What follows describes a single T cell receptor beta chain. With random hexamers, reverse transcription was performed on roughly 0.5 to 1 ug of RNA. Multiplex immunoSEQ PCR targeted 54 Vbeta and 13 Jbeta TCR beta segments. Via MiXCR, TCRdb re-called the immunoSEQ multiplex PCR reads, giving one row per CDR3 protein. The table has about 300,000 distinct CDR3 sequences, approximately 85% seen once. TCR beta sequencing was performed on blood CD8+ and CD4+ T cells. This CDR3 comprises 16 residues. Germline V gene data show CDR1 as DFQATT and CDR2 as SNEGSKA (reference sequence). J lost 6 bases, V lost 0 bases, and 6 bases had no gene match. This sample is drawn from a study of CD8 T cells in Susac syndrome.

This TCR was sampled from a human donor with multiple sclerosis. The rearrangement joins TRBV20-1 to TRBJ2-2, with 11 nucleotides matching TRBD2. Sample: CD8+ T cells from PBMCs. CDR3 in amino acids: CSARDLLAGAPGELFF. CDR3 sequence (DNA): TGCAGTGCTAGAGATTTACTAGCGGGAGCCCCCGGGGAGCTGTTTTTT.